The present entry profiles one T cell receptor beta chain with its context. This entry is derived from a study of blood T cell repertoires in COVID-19. The repertoire was sequenced with immunoSEQ multiplex PCR; TCRdb's copy has only in-frame clones and lacks some. The table has a few hundred thousand clones, 70% to 90% seen once. V lost 8 bases and J 3 bases, leaving 5 bases between the germline ends. Per the germline V gene, CDR1 is MDHEN and CDR2 is SYDVKM. This CDR3 spans 11 amino acids. The sequenced sample was peripheral blood. The chain recombines TRBV28 with TRBJ2-1; D call uncertain. The source of this sequence is a man aged 18-30 years with active or convalescent COVID-19. The CDR3 here is CASLGYNEQFF. CDR3 sequence (DNA): TGTGCCAGCCTAGGCTACAATGAGCAGTTCTTC.